This record covers a single T cell receptor (beta chain). Antigen: not known. TCRdb ran MiXCR on the 5' RACE reads and lists one entry per CDR3 protein. The repertoire holds 1,800,000 or so distinct CDR3 sequences, with less than 35% as singletons. The record originates from a study of identical twins. General observations from the study: For out-of-frame beta sequences, excess twin sharing was weaker.

Trimming removed 3 bases from V and 5 bases from J, with 13 bases in between. This CDR3 spans 13 amino acids. Germline lookup yields CDR1 DFQATT and CDR2 SNEGSKA (reference sequence). All donors were healthy, and all were Caucasian. This sequence originates from a newborn girl in good health. The sample taken for sequencing was cord blood. The rearrangement uses TRBV20-1 and TRBJ1-1, with a weak D call TRBD1 (5 bases). CDR3 nucleotides: TGCAGTGCTAGGGGCAGGGATAGGACTGAAGCTTTCTTT. Its translation is CSARGRDRTEAFF.